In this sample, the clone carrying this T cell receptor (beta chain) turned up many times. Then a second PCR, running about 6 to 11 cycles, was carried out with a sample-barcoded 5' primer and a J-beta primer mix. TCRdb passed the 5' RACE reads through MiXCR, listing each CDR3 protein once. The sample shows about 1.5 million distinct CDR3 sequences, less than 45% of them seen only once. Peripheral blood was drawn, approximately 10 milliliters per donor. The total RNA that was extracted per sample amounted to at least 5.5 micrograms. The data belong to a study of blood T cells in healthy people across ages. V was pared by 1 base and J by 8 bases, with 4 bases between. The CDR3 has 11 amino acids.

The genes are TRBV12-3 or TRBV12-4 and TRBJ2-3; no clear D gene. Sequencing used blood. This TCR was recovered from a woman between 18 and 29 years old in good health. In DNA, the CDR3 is TGTGCCAGCAGTTTAGGGGTTACGCAGTATTTT. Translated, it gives CASSLGVTQYF.